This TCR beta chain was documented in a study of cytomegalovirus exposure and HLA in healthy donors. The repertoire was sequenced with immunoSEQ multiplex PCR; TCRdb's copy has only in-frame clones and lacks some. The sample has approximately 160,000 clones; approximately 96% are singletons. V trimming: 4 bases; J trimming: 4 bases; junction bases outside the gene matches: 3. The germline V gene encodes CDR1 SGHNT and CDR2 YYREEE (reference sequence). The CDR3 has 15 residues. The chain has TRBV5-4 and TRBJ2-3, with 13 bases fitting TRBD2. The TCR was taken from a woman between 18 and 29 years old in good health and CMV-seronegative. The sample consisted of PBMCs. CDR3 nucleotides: TGTGCCAGCAGCATAGGACTAGCGGGGGCAGATACGCAGTATTTT. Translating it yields CASSIGLAGADTQYF.